The clone carrying this T cell receptor (beta chain) occurred a few times. Its cognate antigen is unknown. Fresh 10 ml peripheral blood yielded PBMCs. RNA transcripts gave rise to amplified TCR beta CDR3 regions. An initial round of RT-PCR targeting the TCR CDR3 relied on the HTBI primer set. TCRdb analysed the multiplex PCR reads with MiXCR anew, one entry per CDR3 protein. The sample records some 420,000 distinct CDR3 sequences, about an eighth being singletons. The CDR3 is 16 residues long. The germline V gene has CDR1 SGHRS and CDR2 YFSETQ. The V end was cut by 0 bases, the J end by 4 bases, with 16 bases between. The data were obtained in a study of T cells in Graves' hyperthyroidism and ophthalmopathy. Study-wide results and limits: Researchers report that a 13 V-J model separated ophthalmopathy from stable hyperthyroidism.

Sequenced: blood. The receptor comes from a woman younger than 35 with Graves' hyperthyroidism. The chain recombines TRBV5-1 with TRBJ2-5; possible D gene TRBD2, 5 bases. The CDR3 DNA reads TGCGCCAGCAGCTTGGGAGTTGTAGCGACCGGAGAGACCCAGTACTTC. Translated, it gives CASSLGVVATGETQYF.